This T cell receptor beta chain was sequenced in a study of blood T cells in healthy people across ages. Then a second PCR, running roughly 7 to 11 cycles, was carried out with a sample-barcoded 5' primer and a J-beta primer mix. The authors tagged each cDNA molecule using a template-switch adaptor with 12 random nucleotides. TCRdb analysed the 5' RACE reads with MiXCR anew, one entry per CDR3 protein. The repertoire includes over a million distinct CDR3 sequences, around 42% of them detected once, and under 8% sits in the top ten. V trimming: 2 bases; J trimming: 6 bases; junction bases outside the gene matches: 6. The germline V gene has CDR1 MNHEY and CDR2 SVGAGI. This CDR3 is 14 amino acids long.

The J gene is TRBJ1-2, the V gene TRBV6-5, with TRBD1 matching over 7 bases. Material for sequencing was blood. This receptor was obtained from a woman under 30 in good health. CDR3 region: CASSYGAGGDGYTF. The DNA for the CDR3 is TGTGCCAGCAGTTACGGCGCAGGGGGAGATGGCTACACCTTC.